A selection of T cell receptor beta chains follows, all from one sample in a study of cytomegalovirus exposure and HLA in healthy donors. Assay: immunoSEQ multiplex PCR; the TCRdb copy retains only in-frame clones and omits some. The sample lists approximately 190,000 clones, 81% occurring once. The sequenced material came from PBMCs. All receptors come from a man aged 50 or older in good health and CMV-seronegative. CDR3s include the opening cysteine and the closing phenylalanine or tryptophan. Each record gives: V gene, D gene, clone size, J gene, CDR3 protein, CDR3 DNA. A D gene is named only where the DNA matches it firmly. Clone size appears in some rows only: once, few, many, or a class for an expanded clone.

TRBV7-8	TRBD1	-	TRBJ2-1	CASSLLTGEGEQFF	TGTGCCAGCAGCCTCCTTACAGGGGAAGGTGAGCAGTTCTTC
TRBV14	-	-	TRBJ1-5	CASSQAGSNQPQHF	TGTGCCAGCAGCCAAGCTGGCAGCAATCAGCCCCAGCATTTT
TRBV5-1	-	-	TRBJ2-2	CASSLLQGNTGELFF	TGCGCCAGCAGCTTGCTACAGGGAAACACCGGGGAGCTGTTTTTT
TRBV7-2	-	once	TRBJ1-2	CASSLGRERGSYGYTF	TGTGCCAGCAGCTTAGGCAGGGAAAGGGGGAGCTATGGCTACACCTTC
TRBV6-6	TRBD1	-	TRBJ1-2	CASSPRTGSDYGYTF	TGTGCCAGCAGTCCCCGGACAGGGTCAGACTATGGCTACACCTTC
TRBV18	-	once	TRBJ2-1	CASSLSNLAPEQFF	TGTGCCAGCTCACTTTCCAATCTAGCGCCTGAGCAGTTCTTC
TRBV18	TRBD2	-	TRBJ2-7	CASSPNQLAGGLDEQYF	TGTGCCAGCTCACCTAACCAGCTAGCGGGGGGCCTGGACGAGCAGTACTTC
TRBV12-5	-	-	TRBJ2-7	CASGLDTLKQYF	TGTGCTAGTGGTCTCGACACATTAAAGCAGTACTTC
TRBV7-2	TRBD1	-	TRBJ1-2	CAGSLYRGRDYGYTF	TGTGCCGGCAGCCTTTACAGGGGGCGTGACTATGGCTACACCTTC
TRBV7-2	-	-	TRBJ1-3	CASSPRTAATGRNTIYF	TGTGCCAGCAGCCCCAGGACCGCCGCGACCGGGAGAAACACCATATATTTT
TRBV11-3	TRBD2	few	TRBJ2-7	CASSSGRVGDEQYF	TGTGCCAGCAGCTCCGGGAGGGTTGGCGACGAGCAGTACTTC
TRBV5-1	-	-	TRBJ1-5	CASSIQGAQPQHF	TGCGCCAGCAGCATACAGGGTGCGCAGCCCCAGCATTTT
TRBV27	-	few	TRBJ2-2	CASSLKTGRGLFF	TGTGCCAGCAGTTTAAAAACGGGGAGAGGGCTGTTTTTT
TRBV19	-	-	TRBJ1-3	CASSITGPLSSGNTIYF	TGTGCCAGTAGTATTACAGGACCACTTTCCTCTGGAAACACCATATATTTT
TRBV6-5	-	-	TRBJ2-3	CASSYSGGPNTQYF	TGTGCCAGCAGTTACTCGGGGGGGCCGAATACGCAGTATTTT
TRBV29-1	-	-	TRBJ1-1	CSVGRVNTEAFF	TGCAGCGTTGGCAGGGTGAACACTGAAGCTTTCTTT
TRBV7-9	TRBD1	-	TRBJ1-4	CASSSTGGGEKLFF	TGTGCCAGCAGCTCTACAGGGGGCGGTGAAAAACTGTTTTTT
TRBV29-1	TRBD1	-	TRBJ2-7	CSASGQGAHEQYF	TGCAGCGCCTCGGGACAGGGGGCCCACGAGCAGTACTTC
TRBV7-2	-	-	TRBJ1-2	CASSPRPGTDRGYTF	TGTGCCAGCAGTCCCCGGCCCGGGACTGACCGTGGCTACACCTTC
TRBV30	-	-	TRBJ2-7	CAWKSPRFPYEQYF	TGTGCCTGGAAATCACCCCGGTTCCCTTACGAGCAGTACTTC
TRBV18	-	-	TRBJ2-1	CASSGTEYNEQFF	TGTGCCAGCTCAGGAACAGAGTACAATGAGCAGTTCTTC
TRBV6-1	-	-	TRBJ1-2	CASRRPTGGYTF	TGTGCCAGCAGACGCCCGACGGGAGGCTACACCTTC
TRBV19	-	few	TRBJ1-3	CASSPREAGRNTIYF	TGTGCCAGTAGCCCTCGGGAGGCCGGTAGGAACACCATATATTTT